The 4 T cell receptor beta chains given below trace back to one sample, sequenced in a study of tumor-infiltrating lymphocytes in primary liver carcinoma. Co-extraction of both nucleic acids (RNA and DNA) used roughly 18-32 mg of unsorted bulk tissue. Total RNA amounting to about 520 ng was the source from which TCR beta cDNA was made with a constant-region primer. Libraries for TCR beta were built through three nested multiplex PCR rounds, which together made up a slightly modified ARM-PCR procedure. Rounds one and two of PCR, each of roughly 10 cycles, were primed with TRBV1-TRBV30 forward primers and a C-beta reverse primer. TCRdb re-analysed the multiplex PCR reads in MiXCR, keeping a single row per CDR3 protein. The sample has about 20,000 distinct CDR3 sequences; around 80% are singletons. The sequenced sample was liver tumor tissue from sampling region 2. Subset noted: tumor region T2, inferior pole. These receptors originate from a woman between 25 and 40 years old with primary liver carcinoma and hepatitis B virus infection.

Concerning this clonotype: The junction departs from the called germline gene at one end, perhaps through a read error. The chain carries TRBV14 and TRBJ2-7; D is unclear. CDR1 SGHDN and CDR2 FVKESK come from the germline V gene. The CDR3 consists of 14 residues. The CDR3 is CASSMRTLIYEQYF. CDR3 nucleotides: TGTGCCAGCAGCATGCGGACCCTTATCTACGAGCAGTATTTC. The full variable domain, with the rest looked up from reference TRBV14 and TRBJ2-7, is EAGVTQFPSHSVIEKGQTVTLRCDPISGHDNLYWYRRVMGKEIKFLLHFVKESKQDESGMPNNRFLAERTGGTYSTLKVQPAELEDSGVYFCASSMRTLIYEQYFGPGTRLTVT.

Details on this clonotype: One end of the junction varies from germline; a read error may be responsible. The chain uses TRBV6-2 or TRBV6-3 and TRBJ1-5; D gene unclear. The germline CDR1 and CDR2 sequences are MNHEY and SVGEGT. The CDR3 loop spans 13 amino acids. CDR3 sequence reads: CTSSYRDNHPQHF. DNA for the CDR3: TGTACCAGCAGTTACCGGGATAATCATCCCCAGCATTTT.

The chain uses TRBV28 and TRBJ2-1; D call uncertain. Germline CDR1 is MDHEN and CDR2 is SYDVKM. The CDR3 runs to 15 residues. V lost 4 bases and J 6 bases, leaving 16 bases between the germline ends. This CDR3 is CASSYVVAGRNEQFF. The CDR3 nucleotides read TGTGCCAGCAGTTACGTGGTGGCAGGACGCAATGAGCAGTTCTTC.

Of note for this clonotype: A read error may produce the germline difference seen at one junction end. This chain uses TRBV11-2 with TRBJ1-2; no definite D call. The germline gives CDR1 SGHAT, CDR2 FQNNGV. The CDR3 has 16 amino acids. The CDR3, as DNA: TGTGTCAGCAGCCCACGAGGCAGAGATTGGAGCTATGGCTACACCTTC. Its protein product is CVSSPRGRDWSYGYTF.